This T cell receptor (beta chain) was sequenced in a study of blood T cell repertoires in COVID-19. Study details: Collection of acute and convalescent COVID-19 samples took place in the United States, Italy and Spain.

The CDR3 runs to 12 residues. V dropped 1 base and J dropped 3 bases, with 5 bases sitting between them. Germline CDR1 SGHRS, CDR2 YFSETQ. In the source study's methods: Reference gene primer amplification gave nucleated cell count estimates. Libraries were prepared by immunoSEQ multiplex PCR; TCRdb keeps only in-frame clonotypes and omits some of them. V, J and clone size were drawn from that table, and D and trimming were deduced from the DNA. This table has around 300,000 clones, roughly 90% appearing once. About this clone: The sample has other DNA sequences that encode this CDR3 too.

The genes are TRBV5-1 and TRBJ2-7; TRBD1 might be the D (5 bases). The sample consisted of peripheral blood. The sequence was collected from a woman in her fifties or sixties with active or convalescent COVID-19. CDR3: CASSLRGYEQYF. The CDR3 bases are TGCGCCAGCAGCTTGAGGGGCTACGAGCAGTACTTC.